This entry concerns a single TCR beta chain. This record comes from a study of blood T cell repertoires in COVID-19. Those who participated ranged in age from roughly 18 to 89 years and resided in under 25 US areas. Participants' reported clinical history set cohort assignment. Up to 2 weeks before entering the study, exposed participants had met a COVID-19 case. The CDR3 is 14 amino acids. Between the trimmed V and J ends, which lost 0 bases and 2 bases, there was a span of 8 bases. The germline V gene has CDR1 SGHTA and CDR2 FQGNSA. As originally analysed: From reference gene primer amplification, estimates of nucleated cell counts were derived. This table comes from immunoSEQ multiplex PCR, and its TCRdb copy is limited to in-frame clones, with some not included. V and J calls and clone size are those listed in that table; D and trimming were worked out from the DNA. The sample consists of 60,000 or so clones, 72% of them appearing once.

The sample taken for sequencing was PBMCs or T cells enriched from blood (not recorded which). The chain employs TRBV7-2 and TRBJ2-7, with D possibly matching TRBD2 (5 bases). The source is a woman aged 55 to 70 who had been exposed to COVID-19. The CDR3 loop is CASSLASGPYEQYF. The CDR3 DNA sequence: TGTGCCAGCAGCTTAGCGAGCGGACCCTACGAGCAGTACTTC.